The entry below gives a single T cell receptor beta chain sequence along with its context. These data originate in a study of long-term antiretroviral therapy in people with HIV. Study as a whole: The immediate-ART recommendation dates to 2015, and the earliest samples predate it by about a decade.

Investigators performed immunoSEQ version v3.0 at survey level. Data came from immunoSEQ multiplex PCR; TCRdb stores just in-frame clones and leaves some out. The table shows 15,000 to 20,000 clones, with roughly 87% occurring only once. Germline CDR1 and CDR2: MDHEN and SYDVKM. Trimming stripped 3 bases from V and 2 bases from J, with 5 bases between. The CDR3 extends over 13 amino acids. The chain couples TRBV28 to TRBJ2-1; no clear D gene. The sample in question was unsorted PBMCs, obtained 2.1 years after starting antiretroviral therapy. The receptor was derived from a man younger than 30 with HIV. The CDR3 DNA follows: TGTGCCAGCAGTTTTAGTCCCTACAATGAGCAGTTCTTC. It is translated as CASSFSPYNEQFF.